The rows below give T cell receptor beta chains drawn from one sample of a study of CD8 T cells in ankylosing spondylitis. TCRdb re-derived calls from the 5' RACE reads in MiXCR, one entry per CDR3 protein. The sample contains fewer than 450,000 distinct CDR3 sequences, about a sixth of which appear only once. The specimen sequenced was blood, either unsorted or a sorted T cell fraction (not recorded which). Receptors were obtained from a male donor with ankylosing spondylitis. Each CDR3 is given with its conserved first and last residue. D genes are given only for firm matches. Rows may omit the clone size; those that give it use once, few, many or a size class.

v_call	j_call	d_call	clone_size	cdr3_nt	cdr3_aa
TRBV12-3/TRBV12-4	TRBJ2-1	NA	NA	TGTGCCAGCAGTTTAGAGACTAGTCTAGTCAATGAGCAGTTCTTC	CASSLETSLVNEQFF
TRBV11-2	TRBJ2-3	TRBD1	few	TGTGCCAGCAGCTTAGACCCCCCCGACAGGGGGACAGATACGCAGTATTTT	CASSLDPPDRGTDTQYF
TRBV12-3/TRBV12-4	TRBJ2-1	NA	NA	TGTGCCAGCAGTTCCGTTACTGAGCAGTTCTTC	CASSSVTEQFF
TRBV25-1	TRBJ2-1	TRBD2	NA	TGTGCCAGCAGTCGGGCTAGCGGGAGATATGAGCAGTTCTTC	CASSRASGRYEQFF
TRBV13	TRBJ2-1	TRBD1	NA	TGTGCCAGCAGCTTAACCCGGGACAGGGACCAGGTACTGTTCTTC	CASSLTRDRDQVLFF
TRBV3-1	TRBJ1-1	TRBD1	few	TGTGCCAGCAGCCGACAGGGAAGCGGGAACACTGAAGCTTTCTTT	CASSRQGSGNTEAFF
TRBV11-2	TRBJ2-1	NA	NA	TGTGCCAGTAAGCTTAATCAGGGGTTTCTGGTCTTC	CASKLNQGFLVF
TRBV11-1	TRBJ2-2	TRBD2	NA	TGTGCCAGCAGCCTCCCGGGACTAGCGTACGTTATTCGGAACACCGGGGAGCTGTTTTTT	CASSLPGLAYVIRNTGELFF
TRBV3-1	TRBJ2-7	NA	NA	TGTGCCAGCAGCCAAGACGGACTTACCTACGAGCAGTACTTC	CASSQDGLTYEQYF
TRBV6-2/TRBV6-3	TRBJ2-1	TRBD2	few	TGTGCCAGCAGGGCGGGACTAGCGGGCCCCCGGGAGTTCTTC	CASRAGLAGPREFF
TRBV21-1	TRBJ1-2	NA	NA	TGTGCCAGCAGCGGCATCCCGGGACAGGGGTATGGCTACACCTTC	CASSGIPGQGYGYTF
TRBV5-1	TRBJ2-3	TRBD2	NA	TGCGCCAGCAGCAAGACTAGCGGGGAGTTAGGAGATACGCAGTATTTT	CASSKTSGELGDTQYF
TRBV6-1	TRBJ1-2	NA	few	TGTGCCAGCGGTCCCAAGCCTTTAACAGCGATCTATGGCTACACCTTC	CASGPKPLTAIYGYTF
TRBV3-1	TRBJ1-1	NA	NA	TGTGCCAGCAGCCAAGATAGTGGGGTGAACACTGAAGCTTTCTTT	CASSQDSGVNTEAFF
TRBV4-2	TRBJ2-7	TRBD2	few	TGTGCCAGCAGCCAAGCCAGGACTAGCGGGAGCCGGCAGTACTTC	CASSQARTSGSRQYF
TRBV11-2	TRBJ2-5	NA	NA	TGTGCCAGCAGCTTAGAGGGGCCGAGGTACCAAGAGACCCAGTACTTC	CASSLEGPRYQETQYF
TRBV28	TRBJ1-2	TRBD1	few	TGTGCCAGCGGACAGGCAACCTATGGCTACACCTTC	CASGQATYGYTF
TRBV5-1	TRBJ2-7	NA	NA	TGCGCCAGCAGCTTTTGGCTGGGGAACTACGAGCAGTACTTC	CASSFWLGNYEQYF
TRBV4-1	TRBJ1-1	NA	few	TGCGCCAGCAGCCAATCCGTCGCCCAGACGAACACTGAAGCTTTCTTT	CASSQSVAQTNTEAFF
TRBV5-5	TRBJ2-7	NA	few	TGTGCCAGCAGCTTGTCGACCGGGTGGGGGCCCTACGAGCAGTACTTC	CASSLSTGWGPYEQYF
TRBV5-6	TRBJ2-1	NA	many	TGTGCCAGCAGCTTCTCGTCGGGGGCGCAGTTCTTC	CASSFSSGAQFF
TRBV3-1	TRBJ2-2	NA	many	TGTGCCAGCAGCTCCCTCGGGGCCACCGGGGAGCTGTTTTTT	CASSSLGATGELFF
TRBV28	TRBJ2-6	NA	NA	TGTGCCAGCAGTTTATTTTACAGCTCTGGGGCCAACGTCCTGACTTTC	CASSLFYSSGANVLTF
TRBV29-1	TRBJ2-7	TRBD1	NA	TGCAGCGTTCCGGCCGGGACAGGGCTATACGAGCAGTACTTC	CSVPAGTGLYEQYF
TRBV2	TRBJ2-7	NA	NA	TGTGCCAGCAGTACTAGTTCTTTCGGCTACGAGCAGTACTTC	CASSTSSFGYEQYF
TRBV7-2	TRBJ2-3	TRBD1	few	TGTGCCAGCAGCTTAGCACCGACAGGGGAGCTGGATACGCAGTATTTT	CASSLAPTGELDTQYF
TRBV2	TRBJ2-7	TRBD1	NA	TGTGCCAGCAGTGAAACAGGGGGTCACCAGGACGAGCAGTACTTC	CASSETGGHQDEQYF
TRBV5-1	TRBJ2-1	NA	many	TGCGCCAGCAGCTTCCAGGGTTTATTCAATGAGCAGTTCTTC	CASSFQGLFNEQFF
TRBV4-3	TRBJ1-4	NA	few	TGCGCCAGCAGCCAAGATTTGGACACTAATGAAAAACTGTTTTTT	CASSQDLDTNEKLFF
TRBV20-1	TRBJ2-7	TRBD2	NA	TGCAGTGCTAGAGATTCCAGAGGTACCGGGGGGGCCGGGGACGAGCAGTACTTC	CSARDSRGTGGAGDEQYF
TRBV6-1	TRBJ2-2	NA	few	TGTGCCAGCAGTGTAGAACAGGGTTCTACCGGGGAGCTGTTTTTT	CASSVEQGSTGELFF
TRBV5-1	TRBJ2-2	TRBD2	few	TGCGCCAGCAGCCCCGGACTAGCGGGAGTTCCCGGGGAGCTGTTTTTT	CASSPGLAGVPGELFF
TRBV7-2	TRBJ1-2	TRBD1	many	TGTGCCAGCAGCCCCGGGACAGAATATGGCTACACCTTC	CASSPGTEYGYTF
TRBV6-5	TRBJ1-1	NA	NA	TGTGCCAGCAGTTACTCGATGGCCCAAGGATACGGTGAAGCTTTCTTT	CASSYSMAQGYGEAFF
TRBV5-5	TRBJ2-1	NA	few	TGTGCCAGCAGCTTTCGAGGGGAGGAGCAGTTCTTC	CASSFRGEEQFF
TRBV5-1	TRBJ1-5	NA	NA	TGCGCCAGCAGCTTGGCCCCCCTGACTCTTCCTAGCAATCAGCCCCAGCATTTT	CASSLAPLTLPSNQPQHF
TRBV6-5	TRBJ1-5	NA	NA	TGTGCCAGCAGCGACTCCACTCAGCGGAACAATCAGCCCCAGCATTTT	CASSDSTQRNNQPQHF
TRBV6-1	TRBJ1-2	TRBD1	few	TGTGCCAGCACTCCGGACAGGTTTAACTATGGCTACACCTTC	CASTPDRFNYGYTF
TRBV15	TRBJ2-2	NA	NA	TGTGCCACCAGCAGAGATCAAGGACACCCCACCGGGGAGCTGTTTTTT	CATSRDQGHPTGELFF
TRBV7-2	TRBJ2-1	TRBD2	NA	TGTGCCAGCAGCTTACAGCGGGGAAATGAGCAGTTCTTC	CASSLQRGNEQFF
TRBV10-3	TRBJ1-2	TRBD1	few	TGTGCCATCAGTGACACGACCGGGACAGACAACTATGGCTACACCTTC	CAISDTTGTDNYGYTF
TRBV5-1	TRBJ1-1	NA	NA	TGCGCCAGCAGCTTGCCTCGGGGGACGAACACTGAAGCTTTCTTT	CASSLPRGTNTEAFF
TRBV7-9	TRBJ2-1	TRBD1	NA	TGTGCCAGCAGCATCCGGACAGGACTCTACAATGAGCAGTTCTTC	CASSIRTGLYNEQFF